This T cell receptor beta chain is drawn from a study of regulatory T cells in long-lasting Graves disease. The germline gives CDR1 MNHNS, CDR2 SASEGT. The CDR3 consists of 17 residues. With 5 bases clipped from V and 5 bases from J, the junction kept 14 bases outside the gene matches. In its sample, this clonotype was seen many times. Relying on iRepertoire HTBI primers and Arm-PCR of CDR3 regions, the team built TCR beta libraries. TCRdb reprocessed the multiplex PCR reads via MiXCR and lists one record per CDR3 protein. The sample has about 460,000 distinct CDR3 sequences; about 20% are singletons. Regarding time point: persistent/refractory GD, antithyroid drugs over 5 years with positive TRAb. There was RNA extracted from PBMCs, and the TCR library was made from it.

The sample consisted of peripheral blood mononuclear cells (PBMCs), taken when the disease was refractory, from a patient treated with antithyroid drugs. The rearrangement joins TRBV6-1 to TRBJ2-7; 11 nucleotides align to TRBD2. The clonotype comes from a female donor with Graves disease. This CDR3 reads CASSPKSSGRPPDEQYF. In DNA form, the CDR3 reads TGTGCCAGCAGTCCGAAGTCTAGCGGGAGGCCTCCGGACGAGCAGTACTTC.